This TCR beta chain was observed in a study of spatial heterogeneity in lung cancer. Each CDR3 protein gets one entry after TCRdb re-called the 5' RACE reads with MiXCR. Found here are approximately 52,000 distinct CDR3 sequences, 5.3% of them singletons; the top ten hold around 10%. This clonotype was detected ten times or more. Regarding time point: sample taken at primary tumor resection. Donation came from around 72 patients with untreated early-stage non-small cell lung cancer. Here the sequenced sample was PBMCs, taken at surgery. The clonotype was recovered from a male donor with early-stage non-small cell lung cancer.

CDR3: CASSATSGRATAKNIQYF. Written as DNA, the CDR3 is TGTGCCAGCAGTGCGACTAGCGGGAGGGCCACGGCCAAAAACATTCAGTACTTC. The V gene is TRBV28, the J gene TRBJ2-4; 14 bases map to TRBD2. Germline V gene lookup returns CDR1 MDHEN and CDR2 SYDVKM. The CDR3 contains 18 residues. Trimming took 5 bases from V and 1 from J; bases not matched to a gene: 7.